The entry below describes one T cell receptor beta chain. The CDR3 covers 14 residues. Trimming shortened V by 5 bases and J by 7 bases, and 15 bases separated the two germline ends. CDR1 and CDR2 from the germline V gene are SEHNR and FQNEAQ (reference sequence). A J-beta primer mix and a sample-barcoded 5' primer were used in a second PCR of about 7 to 12 cycles. TCRdb re-derived calls from the 5' RACE reads in MiXCR, one entry per CDR3 protein. Here the sample spans around 800,000 distinct CDR3 sequences, 35% to 50% being singletons. The data stem from a study of blood T cells in healthy people across ages.

This TCR derives from an elderly man in good health. The chain combines TRBV7-9 with TRBJ2-1; D call uncertain. The sequencing sample was made of blood. The CDR3 sequence is CASSVVFSSNEQFF. As DNA, the CDR3 is TGTGCCAGCAGCGTAGTTTTCAGCTCGAATGAGCAGTTCTTC.